Listed below are T cell receptor beta chains from one sample, sequenced in a study of shared clonotypes between healthy human individuals. This table comes from immunoSEQ multiplex PCR, and its TCRdb copy is limited to in-frame clones, with some not included. The table includes some 660,000 clones, 73% detected once. The sequenced sample was memory CD4+ T cells sorted from blood. These receptors all come from a woman aged 25 to 39 in good health. The CDR3 runs from the conserved cysteine through the conserved F or W. Each record gives: CDR3 protein, CDR3 DNA, D gene, clone size, J gene, V gene. The D gene is left open where the match is weak. Clone size is shown for a subset of rows, as once, few, many or a class of expanded clone.

cdr3_aa: CASKVAGGFPDTQYF; cdr3_nt: TGTGCCAGCAAGGTAGCGGGAGGGTTCCCAGATACGCAGTATTTT; d_call: TRBD2; clone_size: -; j_call: TRBJ2-3; v_call: TRBV27
cdr3_aa: CASSDPTGATVYGYTF; cdr3_nt: TGTGCCAGCAGCGATCCGACAGGCGCGACGGTCTATGGCTACACCTTC; d_call: -; clone_size: -; j_call: TRBJ1-2; v_call: TRBV9
cdr3_aa: CASSMGQGRSNNQPQHF; cdr3_nt: TGTGCCAGCAGTATGGGACAGGGTAGGTCCAACAATCAGCCCCAGCATTTT; d_call: TRBD1; clone_size: -; j_call: TRBJ1-5; v_call: TRBV28
cdr3_aa: CASSIFGVGGQPQHF; cdr3_nt: TGTGCCAGTAGTATATTTGGGGTCGGAGGACAGCCCCAGCATTTT; d_call: -; clone_size: -; j_call: TRBJ1-5; v_call: TRBV19
cdr3_aa: CAWTPGPSYNEQFF; cdr3_nt: TGTGCCTGGACTCCGGGGCCCTCCTACAATGAGCAGTTCTTC; d_call: -; clone_size: few; j_call: TRBJ2-1; v_call: TRBV30
cdr3_aa: CASSLAPEDRNKQYF; cdr3_nt: TGTGCCAGCAGCTTAGCGCCAGAGGACAGGAACAAGCAGTACTTC; d_call: TRBD1; clone_size: -; j_call: TRBJ2-7; v_call: TRBV7-9
cdr3_aa: CAWTHGRQDTEAFF; cdr3_nt: TGTGCCTGGACACATGGACGACAGGACACTGAAGCTTTCTTT; d_call: -; clone_size: -; j_call: TRBJ1-1; v_call: TRBV30
cdr3_aa: CAWDTKGADTQYF; cdr3_nt: TGTGCCTGGGATACCAAGGGCGCAGATACGCAGTATTTT; d_call: -; clone_size: -; j_call: TRBJ2-3; v_call: TRBV30
cdr3_aa: CASSPGLAGGTTDTQYF; cdr3_nt: TGCGCCAGCAGCCCCGGACTAGCGGGAGGGACCACAGATACGCAGTATTTT; d_call: TRBD2; clone_size: -; j_call: TRBJ2-3; v_call: TRBV5-1
cdr3_aa: CASSPIASGKQYF; cdr3_nt: TGCGCCAGCAGCCCCATTGCTAGCGGGAAGCAGTATTTT; d_call: TRBD2; clone_size: once; j_call: TRBJ2-3; v_call: TRBV4-1
cdr3_aa: CASSLGTHVKQYF; cdr3_nt: TGTGCCAGCAGCTTGGGGACTCATGTGAAGCAGTACTTC; d_call: -; clone_size: -; j_call: TRBJ2-7; v_call: TRBV5-6
cdr3_aa: CASSPRSGSSTDTQYF; cdr3_nt: TGCGCCAGCAGCCCGCGTTCAGGATCTAGCACAGATACGCAGTATTTT; d_call: -; clone_size: -; j_call: TRBJ2-3; v_call: TRBV5-1
cdr3_aa: CASSGTGFEQYF; cdr3_nt: TGTGCCAGCAGCGGGACAGGGTTCGAGCAGTACTTC; d_call: TRBD1; clone_size: few; j_call: TRBJ2-7; v_call: TRBV7-9
cdr3_aa: CASSPPRLAANTGELFF; cdr3_nt: TGTGCCAGCAGTCCTCCACGACTAGCGGCCAACACCGGGGAGCTGTTTTTT; d_call: TRBD2; clone_size: -; j_call: TRBJ2-2; v_call: TRBV27
cdr3_aa: CASSRAGYNEQFF; cdr3_nt: TGTGCCAGCAGTCGCGCGGGGTACAATGAGCAGTTCTTC; d_call: -; clone_size: many; j_call: TRBJ2-1; v_call: TRBV6-5
cdr3_aa: CASSPRTSSYEQYF; cdr3_nt: TGTGCCAGCAGTCCCCGGACGAGCTCCTACGAGCAGTACTTC; d_call: -; clone_size: -; j_call: TRBJ2-7; v_call: TRBV28
cdr3_aa: CASSLGQGATWAYEQYF; cdr3_nt: TGCGCCAGCAGCTTGGGACAGGGGGCCACGTGGGCCTACGAGCAGTACTTC; d_call: TRBD1; clone_size: -; j_call: TRBJ2-7; v_call: TRBV5-1
cdr3_aa: CASGRGQGEQYF; cdr3_nt: TGTGCCAGCGGGAGGGGGCAGGGCGAGCAGTACTTC; d_call: -; clone_size: -; j_call: TRBJ2-7; v_call: TRBV9
cdr3_aa: CASTSAGRDTGELFF; cdr3_nt: TGTGCCAGCACCTCGGCCGGACGAGATACCGGGGAGCTGTTTTTT; d_call: -; clone_size: -; j_call: TRBJ2-2; v_call: TRBV6-5
cdr3_aa: CASSRSGVLGGGNEQYF; cdr3_nt: TGTGCCAGCAGCCGCAGTGGTGTATTGGGGGGAGGGAACGAGCAGTACTTC; d_call: TRBD2; clone_size: -; j_call: TRBJ2-7; v_call: TRBV13
cdr3_aa: CASSQERELAGVNEQFF; cdr3_nt: TGCGCCAGCAGCCAAGAGAGGGAGCTAGCGGGAGTCAATGAGCAGTTCTTC; d_call: TRBD2; clone_size: -; j_call: TRBJ2-1; v_call: TRBV4-1
cdr3_aa: CASNDGTNNEQFF; cdr3_nt: TGTGCCAGCAATGACGGCACCAACAATGAGCAGTTCTTC; d_call: -; clone_size: -; j_call: TRBJ2-1; v_call: TRBV6-1
cdr3_aa: CASSLDSGSYNEQFF; cdr3_nt: TGCGCCAGCAGCTTGGATAGCGGCAGCTACAATGAGCAGTTCTTC; d_call: -; clone_size: few; j_call: TRBJ2-1; v_call: TRBV5-1
cdr3_aa: CATSRTGSASYEQYF; cdr3_nt: TGTGCCACCAGCCGGACAGGGTCAGCTTCCTACGAGCAGTACTTC; d_call: TRBD1; clone_size: -; j_call: TRBJ2-7; v_call: TRBV15
cdr3_aa: CASSPRGYSNQPQHF; cdr3_nt: TGTGCCAGTAGCCCCCGTGGTTATAGCAATCAGCCCCAGCATTTT; d_call: -; clone_size: -; j_call: TRBJ1-5; v_call: TRBV19
cdr3_aa: CASSRTENSNQPQHF; cdr3_nt: TGTGCCAGCTCACGGACAGAAAATAGCAATCAGCCCCAGCATTTT; d_call: -; clone_size: -; j_call: TRBJ1-5; v_call: TRBV18
cdr3_aa: CASSLGSSTDTQYF; cdr3_nt: TGTGCCAGCAGTTTAGGGAGTAGCACAGATACGCAGTATTTT; d_call: -; clone_size: -; j_call: TRBJ2-3; v_call: TRBV28
cdr3_aa: CASSFNSLAGGDGYTF; cdr3_nt: TGCGCCAGCAGCTTTAATAGCTTGGCAGGGGGTGATGGCTACACCTTC; d_call: TRBD1; clone_size: few; j_call: TRBJ1-2; v_call: TRBV5-1
cdr3_aa: CAISLLAGGQDEQFF; cdr3_nt: TGTGCCATCAGTTTACTAGCGGGAGGGCAGGATGAGCAGTTCTTC; d_call: TRBD2; clone_size: -; j_call: TRBJ2-1; v_call: TRBV10-3
cdr3_aa: CASSIGLVSTDTQYF; cdr3_nt: TGTGCCAGCAGCATCGGACTAGTCAGCACAGATACGCAGTATTTT; d_call: TRBD2; clone_size: -; j_call: TRBJ2-3; v_call: TRBV7-9
cdr3_aa: CASSYEREDRLDTQYF; cdr3_nt: TGTGCCAGCAGTTATGAGCGGGAGGACCGATTGGACACGCAGTATTTT; d_call: TRBD2; clone_size: few; j_call: TRBJ2-3; v_call: TRBV11-3
cdr3_aa: CASSYGQQETQYF; cdr3_nt: TGTGCCAGCAGCTATGGACAGCAAGAGACCCAGTACTTC; d_call: -; clone_size: -; j_call: TRBJ2-5; v_call: TRBV11-3
cdr3_aa: CASSLDGSGADTQYF; cdr3_nt: TGTGCCAGCAGCTTGGACGGGAGTGGGGCAGATACGCAGTATTTT; d_call: -; clone_size: -; j_call: TRBJ2-3; v_call: TRBV7-9
cdr3_aa: CASSRTGVGTGELFF; cdr3_nt: TGTGCCAGCAGCCGGACAGGGGTGGGCACCGGGGAGCTGTTTTTT; d_call: TRBD1; clone_size: -; j_call: TRBJ2-2; v_call: TRBV11-2
cdr3_aa: CASSYSGGGGEQYF; cdr3_nt: TGTGCCAGCAGTTACTCAGGAGGGGGCGGCGAGCAGTACTTC; d_call: -; clone_size: once; j_call: TRBJ2-7; v_call: TRBV6-6
cdr3_aa: CASRSNREDYGYTF; cdr3_nt: TGCGCCAGCAGGTCCAACAGGGAAGACTATGGCTACACCTTC; d_call: -; clone_size: once; j_call: TRBJ1-2; v_call: TRBV5-1
cdr3_aa: CASSLPSSGRARETQYF; cdr3_nt: TGTGCCAGCAGTTTACCCTCTAGCGGGAGGGCCCGTGAGACCCAGTACTTC; d_call: TRBD2; clone_size: -; j_call: TRBJ2-5; v_call: TRBV28
cdr3_aa: CASGGQDHQPQHF; cdr3_nt: TGTGCCAGCGGAGGGCAGGATCATCAGCCCCAGCATTTT; d_call: -; clone_size: -; j_call: TRBJ1-5; v_call: TRBV28
cdr3_aa: CAWSVIENIQYF; cdr3_nt: TGTGCCTGGAGTGTAATAGAGAACATTCAGTACTTC; d_call: -; clone_size: -; j_call: TRBJ2-4; v_call: TRBV30
cdr3_aa: CASSTLGVYTEAFF; cdr3_nt: TGTGCCAGTAGTACCCTGGGCGTGTACACTGAAGCTTTCTTT; d_call: -; clone_size: -; j_call: TRBJ1-1; v_call: TRBV19
cdr3_aa: CASSQEEDRASFF; cdr3_nt: TGCGCCAGCAGCCAAGAGGAGGACAGGGCGTCTTTCTTT; d_call: TRBD1; clone_size: -; j_call: TRBJ1-1; v_call: TRBV4-1
cdr3_aa: CASSLEVPGAGAFF; cdr3_nt: TGCGCCAGCAGCTTGGAGGTCCCAGGGGCGGGAGCTTTCTTT; d_call: -; clone_size: -; j_call: TRBJ1-1; v_call: TRBV5-1
cdr3_aa: CASSLNPGTGTQPQHF; cdr3_nt: TGCGCCAGCAGCTTAAACCCCGGGACAGGGACTCAGCCCCAGCATTTT; d_call: TRBD1; clone_size: -; j_call: TRBJ1-5; v_call: TRBV5-1